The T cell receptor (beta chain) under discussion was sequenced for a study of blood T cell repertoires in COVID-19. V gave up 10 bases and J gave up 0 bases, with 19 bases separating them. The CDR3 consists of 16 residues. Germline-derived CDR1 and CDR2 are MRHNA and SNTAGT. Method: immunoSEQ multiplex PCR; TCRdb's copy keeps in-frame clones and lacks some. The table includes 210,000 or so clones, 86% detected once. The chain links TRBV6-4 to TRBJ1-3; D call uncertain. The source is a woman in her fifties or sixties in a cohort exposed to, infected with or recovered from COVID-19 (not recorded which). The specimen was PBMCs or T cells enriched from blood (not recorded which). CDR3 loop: CANLFIAHSSGNTIYF. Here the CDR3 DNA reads TGTGCCAACTTATTTATCGCCCACAGCTCTGGAAACACCATATATTTT.